This T cell receptor beta chain was retrieved from a study of T-cell reconstitution after alpha-beta-depleted transplantation in children. Notes on the study in general: From newly produced T cells came most of the T-cell counts and diversity one year after transplant.

Preparation of the TCRbeta library was carried out with unique molecular identifiers. TCRdb used MiXCR to reprocess the PCR reads, holding one entry per CDR3 protein. This sample has hundreds of thousands of distinct CDR3 sequences; roughly 8.2% occur once, and the top ten carry 6% to 7%. This CDR3 contains 16 residues. The V end was cut by 3 bases, the J end by 2 bases, with 13 bases between. Germline-derived CDR1 and CDR2 are LNHNV and YYDKDF (reference sequence). This clonotype was counted at least ten times. The antigen remains undetermined. The starting material was PBMCs, mostly from graft donor cells, obtained 180 days after TCRalphabeta/CD19-depleted stem cell transplant. The rearrangement links TRBV15 to TRBJ2-2, with D unresolved. This clonotype was sampled from a male patient younger than 18 who had a stem cell transplant for acute lymphoblastic leukemia, so the T cells may come from the graft donor. The chain's CDR3 is CATSSVRMRNTGELFF. The DNA of the CDR3 is TGTGCCACCAGCAGTGTCAGGATGAGAAACACCGGGGAGCTGTTTTTT.